The next 6 T cell receptor beta chains were all read from a single sample in a study of cytomegalovirus exposure and HLA in healthy donors. 13 Jbeta primers and 60 Vbeta primers were used for the PCR. Method: immunoSEQ multiplex PCR; TCRdb's copy keeps in-frame clones and lacks some. The profile shows fewer than 250,000 clones, roughly 81% of them singletons. Source material: PBMCs. These receptors all stem from a woman in her twenties or thirties in good health and CMV-seropositive.

The V call is TRBV5-1, the J call TRBJ2-5; possible D gene TRBD1, 5 bases. The CDR3 covers 15 residues. V was shortened by 4 bases and J by 1 base, with 14 bases between the two germline ends. CDR1 and CDR2 from the germline V gene are SGHRS and YFSETQ. CDR3 loop: CASSVDGRAQETQYF. CDR3 in DNA: TGCGCCAGCAGCGTTGACGGCAGGGCCCAAGAGACCCAGTACTTC.

The chain carries TRBV4-1 and TRBJ1-2; D perhaps matches TRBD1 (6 bases). CDR3 length: 14 amino acids. V shed 1 base and J shed 8 bases, with 14 bases lying between them. Germline assignment: CDR1 MGHRA and CDR2 YSYEKL. CDR3 sequence: CASSQGGVTGGYTF. The CDR3 region has the DNA TGCGCCAGCAGCCAAGGAGGAGTTACAGGGGGCTACACCTTC.

The chain combines TRBV5-1 with TRBJ2-1; a possible D gene is TRBD1 (6 bases). Trimming took off 4 bases at V and 4 bases at J, with 15 bases between the two ends. The CDR3 totals 15 residues. CDR1 is SGHRS, CDR2 YFSETQ, per germline. CDR3 coding DNA: TGCGCCAGCAGCCCTACCGGGACATCTTACAATGAGCAGTTCTTC. Its protein is CASSPTGTSYNEQFF.

The rearrangement joins TRBV4-2 to TRBJ2-7; perhaps TRBD2 as D (6 bases). CDR3 size: 15 residues. V was trimmed by 1 base and J by 5 bases, leaving 15 bases between them. Looked up from germline, CDR1 is LGHNA and CDR2 is YNFKEQ. This CDR3 reads CASSQVTGRGHEQYF. In DNA form, the CDR3 reads TGTGCCAGCAGCCAAGTAACCGGGAGAGGCCACGAGCAGTACTTC.

This clone has a handful of counts. The V gene is TRBV7-9, the J gene TRBJ2-3; TRBD1 matches at 8 bases. The germline V gene has CDR1 SEHNR and CDR2 FQNEAQ (reference sequence). Germline trimming cut 5 bases from V and 3 bases from J; bases unmatched to any gene: 10. The CDR3 has 16 residues. The CDR3 reads CASSPSDRVETDTQYF. The CDR3, as DNA: TGTGCCAGCAGCCCTTCGGACAGGGTGGAAACAGATACGCAGTATTTT.

The rearrangement links TRBV19 to TRBJ1-1; the D is unclear. The CDR3 runs to 13 residues. Germline V lookup: CDR1 LNHDA, CDR2 SQIVND (reference sequence). Trimming shortened V by 5 bases and J by 0 bases, and 7 bases separated the two germline ends. CDR3 DNA sequence: TGTGCCAGTAGTGAGACTTTGAACACTGAAGCTTTCTTT. This sequence encodes CASSETLNTEAFF.